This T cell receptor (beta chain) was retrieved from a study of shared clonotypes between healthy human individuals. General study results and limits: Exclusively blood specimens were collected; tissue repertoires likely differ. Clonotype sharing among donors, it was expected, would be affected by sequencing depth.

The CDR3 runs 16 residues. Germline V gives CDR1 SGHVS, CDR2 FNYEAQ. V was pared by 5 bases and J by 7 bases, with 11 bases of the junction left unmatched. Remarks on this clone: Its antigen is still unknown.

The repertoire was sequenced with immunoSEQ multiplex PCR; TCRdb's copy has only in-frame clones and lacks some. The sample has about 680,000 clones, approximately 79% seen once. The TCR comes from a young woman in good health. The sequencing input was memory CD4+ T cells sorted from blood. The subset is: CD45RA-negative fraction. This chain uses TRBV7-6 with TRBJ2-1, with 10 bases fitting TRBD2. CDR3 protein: CASSKTVAGGGNEQFF. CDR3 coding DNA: TGTGCCAGCAGCAAGACTGTAGCGGGAGGTGGGAATGAGCAGTTCTTC. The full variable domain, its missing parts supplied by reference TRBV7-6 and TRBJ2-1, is GAGVSQSPRYKVTKRGQDVALRCDPISGHVSLYWYRQALGQGPEFLTYFNYEAQQDKSGLPNDRFSAERPEGSISTLTIQRTEQRDSAMYRCASSKTVAGGGNEQFFGPGTRLTVL.